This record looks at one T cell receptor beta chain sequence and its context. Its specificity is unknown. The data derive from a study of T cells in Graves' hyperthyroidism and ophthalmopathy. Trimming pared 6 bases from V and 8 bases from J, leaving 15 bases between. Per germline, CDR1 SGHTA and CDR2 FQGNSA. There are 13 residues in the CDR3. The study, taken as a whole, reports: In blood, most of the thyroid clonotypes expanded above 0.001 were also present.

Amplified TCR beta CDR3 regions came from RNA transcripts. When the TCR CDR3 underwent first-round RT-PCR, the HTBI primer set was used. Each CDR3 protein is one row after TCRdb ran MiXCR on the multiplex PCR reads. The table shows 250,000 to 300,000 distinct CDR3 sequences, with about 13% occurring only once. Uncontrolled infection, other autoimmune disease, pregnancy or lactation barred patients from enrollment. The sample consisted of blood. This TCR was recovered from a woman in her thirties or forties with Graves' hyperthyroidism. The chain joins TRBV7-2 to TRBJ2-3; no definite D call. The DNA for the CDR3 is TGTGCCAGCAGAATAACCGGCCTCCGTACGCAGTATTTT. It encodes CASRITGLRTQYF.